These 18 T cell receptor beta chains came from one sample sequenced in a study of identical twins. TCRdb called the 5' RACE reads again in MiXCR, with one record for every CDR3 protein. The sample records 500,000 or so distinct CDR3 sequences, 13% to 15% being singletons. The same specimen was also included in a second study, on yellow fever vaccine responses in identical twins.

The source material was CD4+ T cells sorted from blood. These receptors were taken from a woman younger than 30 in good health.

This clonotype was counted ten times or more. The CDR3 DNA sequence: TGTGCCATCAGTTGGGGACAGGGAAGGGGCACAGATACGCAGTATTTT. Protein product: CAISWGQGRGTDTQYF. This chain links TRBV10-3 with TRBJ2-3, with 9 bases lining up with TRBD1. The CDR3 extends over 16 amino acids. The J segment lost 1 base and the V segment lost 5 bases, leaving 7 bases of the junction unmatched. Germline CDR1 ENHRY, CDR2 SYGVKD.

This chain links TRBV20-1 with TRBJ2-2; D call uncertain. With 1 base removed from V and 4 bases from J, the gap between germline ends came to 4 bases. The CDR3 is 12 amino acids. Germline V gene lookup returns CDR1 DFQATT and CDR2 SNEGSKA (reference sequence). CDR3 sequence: CSARASTGELFF. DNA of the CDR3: TGCAGTGCTAGAGCTAGCACCGGGGAGCTGTTTTTT.

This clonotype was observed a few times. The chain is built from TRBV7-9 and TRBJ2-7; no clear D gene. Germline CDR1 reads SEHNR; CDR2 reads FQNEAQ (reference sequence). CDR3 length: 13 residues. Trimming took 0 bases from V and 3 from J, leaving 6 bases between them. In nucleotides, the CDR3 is TGTGCCAGCAGCTTAGCGGCAGGCTACGAGCAGTACTTC. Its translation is CASSLAAGYEQYF.

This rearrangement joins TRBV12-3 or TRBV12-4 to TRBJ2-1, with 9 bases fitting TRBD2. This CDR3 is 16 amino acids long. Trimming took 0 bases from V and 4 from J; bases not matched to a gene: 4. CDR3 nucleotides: TGTGCCAGCAGTTTAGCGACTAGCGGACTATACAATGAGCAGTTCTTC. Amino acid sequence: CASSLATSGLYNEQFF.

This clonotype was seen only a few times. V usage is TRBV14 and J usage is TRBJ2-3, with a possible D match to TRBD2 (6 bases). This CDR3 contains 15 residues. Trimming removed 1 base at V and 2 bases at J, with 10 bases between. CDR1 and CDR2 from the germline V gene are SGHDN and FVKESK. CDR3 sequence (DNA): TGTGCCAGCAGCCAAGCAGGGAGGTCCACAGATACGCAGTATTTT. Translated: CASSQAGRSTDTQYF.

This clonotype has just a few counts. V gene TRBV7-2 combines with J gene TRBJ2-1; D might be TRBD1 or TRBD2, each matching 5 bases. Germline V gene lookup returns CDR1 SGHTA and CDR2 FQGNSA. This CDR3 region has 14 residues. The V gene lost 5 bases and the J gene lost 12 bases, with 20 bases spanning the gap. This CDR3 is CASSDRVGDLGQFF. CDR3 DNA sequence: TGTGCCAGCAGCGACCGGGTGGGGGATCTTGGGCAGTTCTTC.

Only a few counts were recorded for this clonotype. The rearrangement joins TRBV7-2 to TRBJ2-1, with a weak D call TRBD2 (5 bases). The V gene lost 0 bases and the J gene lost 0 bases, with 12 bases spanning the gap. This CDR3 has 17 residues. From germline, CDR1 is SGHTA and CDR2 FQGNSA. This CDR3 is CASSLAPLGSSYNEQFF. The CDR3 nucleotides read TGTGCCAGCAGCTTAGCCCCCCTGGGGAGCTCCTACAATGAGCAGTTCTTC.

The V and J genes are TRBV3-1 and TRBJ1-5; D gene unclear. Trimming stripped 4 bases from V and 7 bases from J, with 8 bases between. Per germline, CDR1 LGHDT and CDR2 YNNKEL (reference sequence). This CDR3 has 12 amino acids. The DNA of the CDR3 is TGTGCCAGCAGCCGCCCCGGACAGCCCCAGCATTTT. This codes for CASSRPGQPQHF. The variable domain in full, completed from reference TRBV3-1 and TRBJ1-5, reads DTAVSQTPKYLVTQMGNDKSIKCEQNLGHDTMYWYKQDSKKFLKIMFSYNNKELIINETVPNRFSPKSPDKAHLNLHINSLELGDSAVYFCASSRPGQPQHFGDGTRLSIL.

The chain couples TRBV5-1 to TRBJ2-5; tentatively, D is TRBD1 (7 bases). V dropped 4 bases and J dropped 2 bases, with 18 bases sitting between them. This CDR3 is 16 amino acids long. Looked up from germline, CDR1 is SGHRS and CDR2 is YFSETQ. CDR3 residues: CASSLGGGQIQETQYF. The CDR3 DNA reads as TGCGCCAGCAGCCTTGGAGGGGGCCAGATTCAAGAGACCCAGTACTTC. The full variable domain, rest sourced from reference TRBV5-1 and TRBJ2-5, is KAGVTQTPRYLIKTRGQQVTLSCSPISGHRSVSWYQQTPGQGLQFLFEYFSETQRNKGNFPGRFSGRQFSNSRSEMNVSTLELGDSALYLCASSLGGGQIQETQYFGPGTRLLVL.

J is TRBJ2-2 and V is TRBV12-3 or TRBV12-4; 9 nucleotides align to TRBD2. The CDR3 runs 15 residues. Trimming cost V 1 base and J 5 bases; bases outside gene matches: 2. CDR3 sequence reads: CASSLGTSATGELFF. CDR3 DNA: TGTGCCAGCAGTTTAGGGACTAGCGCTACCGGGGAGCTGTTTTTT.

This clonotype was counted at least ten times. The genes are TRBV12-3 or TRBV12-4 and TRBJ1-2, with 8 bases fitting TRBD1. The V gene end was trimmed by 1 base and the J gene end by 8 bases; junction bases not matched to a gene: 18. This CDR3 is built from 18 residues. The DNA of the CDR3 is TGTGCCAGCAGTTTAGTCCGACCGGGGACAGGCCCCCAGTGGGGCTACACCTTC. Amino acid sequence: CASSLVRPGTGPQWGYTF.

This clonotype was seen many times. The CDR3: CASSLAPGDTEAFF. The DNA for the CDR3 is TGTGCCAGCAGCTTAGCCCCGGGTGACACTGAAGCTTTCTTT. V gene TRBV7-2 combines with J gene TRBJ1-1, with unresolved D. The CDR3 is made up of 14 amino acids. Germline V gene sequence: CDR1 SGHTA, CDR2 FQGNSA. V was cut by 0 bases and J by 3 bases, with 8 bases left in between.

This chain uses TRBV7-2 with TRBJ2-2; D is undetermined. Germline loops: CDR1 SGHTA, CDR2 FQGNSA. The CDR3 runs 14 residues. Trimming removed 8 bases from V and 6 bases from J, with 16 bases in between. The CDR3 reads CASRPGSGPGELFF. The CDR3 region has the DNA TGTGCCAGCCGCCCCGGGTCAGGTCCCGGGGAGCTGTTTTTT. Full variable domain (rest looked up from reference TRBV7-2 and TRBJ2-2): GAGVSQSPSNKVTEKGKDVELRCDPISGHTALYWYRQSLGQGLEFLIYFQGNSAPDKSGLPSDRFSAERTGGSVSTLTIQRTQQEDSAVYLCASRPGSGPGELFFGEGSRLTVL.

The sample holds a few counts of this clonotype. CDR3 coding DNA: TGCAGCGTTGAAGCCAGCGGACTTTATACGCAGTATTTT. Amino acid sequence: CSVEASGLYTQYF. This sequence joins TRBV29-1 and TRBJ2-3, with D perhaps matching TRBD2 (5 bases). V was clipped by 1 base and J by 7 bases, with 12 bases between them. The CDR3 extends over 13 amino acids. Germline values: CDR1 SQVTM, CDR2 ANQGSEA.

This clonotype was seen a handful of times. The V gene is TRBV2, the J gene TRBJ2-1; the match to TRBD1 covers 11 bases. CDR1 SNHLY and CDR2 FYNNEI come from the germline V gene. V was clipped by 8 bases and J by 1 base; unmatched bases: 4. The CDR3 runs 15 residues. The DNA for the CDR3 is TGTGCCAGCGCGGGACAGGGGGTTTCCTACAATGAGCAGTTCTTC. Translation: CASAGQGVSYNEQFF.

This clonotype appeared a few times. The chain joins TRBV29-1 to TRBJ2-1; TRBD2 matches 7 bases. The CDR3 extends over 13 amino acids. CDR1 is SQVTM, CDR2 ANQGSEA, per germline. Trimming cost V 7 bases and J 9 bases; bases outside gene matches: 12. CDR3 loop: CSARLTGGSEQFF. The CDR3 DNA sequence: TGCAGCGCCCGACTGACGGGGGGTAGTGAGCAGTTCTTC.

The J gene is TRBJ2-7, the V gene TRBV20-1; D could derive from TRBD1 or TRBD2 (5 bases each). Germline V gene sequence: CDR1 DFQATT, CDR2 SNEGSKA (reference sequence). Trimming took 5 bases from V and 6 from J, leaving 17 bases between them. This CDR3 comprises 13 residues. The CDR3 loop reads CSADPGQGSEQYF. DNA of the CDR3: TGCAGTGCTGACCCGGGGCAGGGCAGCGAGCAGTACTTC.

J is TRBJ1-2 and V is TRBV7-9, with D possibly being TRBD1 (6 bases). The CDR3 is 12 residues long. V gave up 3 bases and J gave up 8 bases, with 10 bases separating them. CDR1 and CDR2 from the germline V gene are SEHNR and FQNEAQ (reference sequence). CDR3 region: CASSFNREGYTF. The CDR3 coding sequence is TGTGCCAGCAGCTTCAACAGGGAGGGCTACACCTTC.